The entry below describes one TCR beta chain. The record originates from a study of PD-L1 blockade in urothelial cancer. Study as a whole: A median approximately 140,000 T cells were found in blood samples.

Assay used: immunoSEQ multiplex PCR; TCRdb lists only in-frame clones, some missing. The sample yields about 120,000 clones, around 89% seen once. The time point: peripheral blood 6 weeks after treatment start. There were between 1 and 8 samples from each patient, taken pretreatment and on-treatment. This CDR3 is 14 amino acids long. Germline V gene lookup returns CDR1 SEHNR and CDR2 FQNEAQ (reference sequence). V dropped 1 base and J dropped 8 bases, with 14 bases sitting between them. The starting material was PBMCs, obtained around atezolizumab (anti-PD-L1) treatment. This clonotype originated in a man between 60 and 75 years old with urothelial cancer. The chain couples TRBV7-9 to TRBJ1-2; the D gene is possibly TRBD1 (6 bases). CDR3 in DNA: TGTGCCAGCAGCTTAGTACAGGGTGTCCAGGGCTACACCTTC. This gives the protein CASSLVQGVQGYTF. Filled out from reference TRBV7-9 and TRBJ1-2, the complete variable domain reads DTGVSQNPRHKITKRGQNVTFRCDPISEHNRLYWYRQTLGQGPEFLTYFQNEAQLEKSRLLSDRFSAERPKGSFSTLEIQRTEQGDSAMYLCASSLVQGVQGYTFGSGTRLTVV.